Listed here are 12 T cell receptor beta chains from one sample, sequenced in a study of cytomegalovirus exposure and HLA in healthy donors. The PCR employed 60 Vbeta primers together with 13 Jbeta primers. Method: immunoSEQ multiplex PCR; TCRdb's copy keeps in-frame clones and lacks some. Of around 150,000 clones listed, about 88% are singletons. Source material: PBMCs. These receptors were taken from a woman aged 18 to 35 in good health and CMV-seronegative.

In regard to this clone: A junction boundary mismatches the germline segment, possibly from a read error. V usage is TRBV7-9 and J usage is TRBJ1-2, with a tentative D call TRBD1 (5 bases). The CDR3 sequence is 18 residues long. Germline CDR1 and CDR2: SEHNR and FQNEAQ (reference sequence). DNA of the CDR3: TGTTCCAGCAGCCCACATACCCCTGGACACCTTAAAAACTATGGCTACACCTTC. Amino acid sequence: CSSSPHTPGHLKNYGYTF.

About this clone: At one boundary the junction diverges from the germline segment, which might be a read error. CDR3 sequence (DNA): TGTGCCCGGAGCAACGACGGTCGGACAGGATTGAACACTGAAGCTTTCTTT. It encodes CARSNDGRTGLNTEAFF. V gene TRBV30 combines with J gene TRBJ1-1; TRBD1 agrees at 7 bases. CDR3 size: 17 residues. Looked up from germline, CDR1 is GTSNPN and CDR2 is SVGIG (reference sequence). Full variable domain (outside the CDR3, taken from reference TRBV30 and TRBJ1-1): SQTIHQWPATLVQPVGSPLSLECTVEGTSNPNLYWYRQAAGRGLQLLFYSVGIGQISSEVPQNLSASRPQDRQFILSSKKLLLSDSGFYLCARSNDGRTGLNTEAFFGQGTRLTVV.

The CDR3 region is CASMASGGHEQYF. CDR3 in DNA: TGTGCCAGCATGGCTAGCGGGGGACACGAGCAGTACTTC. This chain joins TRBV6-5 and TRBJ2-7; 10 bases are shared with TRBD2. The germline gives CDR1 MNHEY, CDR2 SVGAGI. This CDR3 is built from 13 residues. Unmatched junction bases numbered 5, after V lost 7 bases and J lost 5 bases.

J is TRBJ2-7 and V is TRBV9; 8 bases are a match to TRBD1. V shed 4 bases, J shed 0 bases, and the junction held 12 bases outside the gene matches. From germline, CDR1 is SGDLS and CDR2 YYNGEE. The CDR3 consists of 17 residues. The chain's CDR3 is CASSPRQGPPLSYEQYF. In nucleotides, the CDR3 is TGTGCCAGCAGCCCCAGACAGGGGCCCCCCCTCTCCTACGAGCAGTACTTC.

The chain joins TRBV23-1 to TRBJ1-1; D perhaps matches TRBD1 (6 bases). TRBV23-1 counts as an open reading frame of uncertain function. The CDR3 has 14 amino acids. Trimming cost V 2 bases and J 1 base, with 8 bases left between them. The CDR3 loop is CASSQMGQNTEAFF. CDR3 DNA sequence: TGCGCCAGCAGTCAAATGGGACAGAACACTGAAGCTTTCTTT.

The chain employs TRBV5-4 and TRBJ2-7; TRBD2 matches 9 bases. CDR3 length: 16 residues. V trimming: 0 bases; J trimming: 1 base; junction bases outside the gene matches: 5. Germline CDR1 is SGHNT and CDR2 is YYREEE (reference sequence). The CDR3 coding sequence is TGTGCCAGCAGCTTGGGAGCCGCGGGGGGGTCCTACGAGCAGTACTTC. It encodes CASSLGAAGGSYEQYF. Full variable domain (rest looked up from reference TRBV5-4 and TRBJ2-7): ETGVTQSPTHLIKTRGQQVTLRCSSQSGHNTVSWYQQALGQGPQFIFQYYREEENGRGNFPPRFSGLQFPNYSSELNVNALELDDSALYLCASSLGAAGGSYEQYFGPGTRLTVT.

This clone was observed once. V gene TRBV28 combines with J gene TRBJ1-4; 7 positions agree with TRBD1. Germline-derived CDR1 and CDR2 are MDHEN and SYDVKM. V was clipped by 6 bases and J by 5 bases; unmatched bases: 9. This CDR3 is 15 amino acids long. In DNA form, the CDR3 reads TGTGCCAGCAGCCCCTCGGGCAGGGGGAATGAAAAACTGTTTTTT. As protein: CASSPSGRGNEKLFF.

This chain connects TRBV9 to TRBJ2-3; the D gene is possibly TRBD1 (6 bases). V shed 3 bases and J shed 2 bases, with 13 bases lying between them. This CDR3 is 15 amino acids long. CDR1 and CDR2 (germline): SGDLS, YYNGEE. The DNA for the CDR3 is TGTGCCAGCAGCGCCCTAGGACAGCTCACAGATACGCAGTATTTT. Amino acid sequence: CASSALGQLTDTQYF.

The chain recombines TRBV5-1 with TRBJ2-2; TRBD1 matches 11 bases. J lost 5 bases, V lost 3 bases, and 0 bases had no gene match. CDR3 length: 14 residues. Germline CDR1 SGHRS, CDR2 YFSETQ. CDR3 residues: CASSWDRGTGELFF. CDR3 nucleotide sequence: TGCGCCAGCAGCTGGGACAGGGGGACCGGGGAGCTGTTTTTT.

The V gene is TRBV4-1, the J gene TRBJ1-3; D is uncertain. The CDR3 runs to 16 residues. Trimming left V 1 base short and J 4 bases short, with 14 bases between. In germline, CDR1 is MGHRA, CDR2 YSYEKL. CDR3 nucleotides: TGCGCCAGCAGCCAAGGAGCCCTGGGGAGGGGAAACACCATATATTTT. As protein: CASSQGALGRGNTIYF.

The chain uses TRBV6-5 and TRBJ1-2; 9 nucleotides align to TRBD1. Germline CDR1 and CDR2: MNHEY and SVGAGI. After removal of 2 bases from V and 6 bases from J, the junction contained 1 base not matched to a gene. The length of the CDR3 is 13 residues. CDR3 in DNA: TGTGCCAGCAGTTACGGACAGGGGCATGGCTACACCTTC. Residues: CASSYGQGHGYTF.

This CDR3 is CASSTIPGTGDNYGYTF. CDR3 DNA sequence: TGTGCCAGCAGCACTATCCCAGGGACAGGGGATAACTATGGCTACACCTTC. The chain joins TRBV25-1 to TRBJ1-2, with 10 bases identical to TRBD1. With 6 bases clipped from V and 1 base from J, the junction kept 11 bases outside the gene matches. Looked up from germline, CDR1 is MGHDK and CDR2 is SYGVNS. This CDR3 has 17 amino acids.